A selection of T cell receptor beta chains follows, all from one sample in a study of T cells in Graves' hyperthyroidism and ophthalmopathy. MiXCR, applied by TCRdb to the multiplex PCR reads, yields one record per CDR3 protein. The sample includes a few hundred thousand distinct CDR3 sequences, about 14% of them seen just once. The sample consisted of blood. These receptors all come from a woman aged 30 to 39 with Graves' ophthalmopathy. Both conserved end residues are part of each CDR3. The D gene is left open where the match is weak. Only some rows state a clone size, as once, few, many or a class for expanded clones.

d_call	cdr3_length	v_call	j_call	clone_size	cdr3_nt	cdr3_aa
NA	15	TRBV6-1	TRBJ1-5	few	TGTGCCAGCACCGAAAGGCTGGCGGCCGATCAGCCCCAGCATTTT	CASTERLAADQPQHF
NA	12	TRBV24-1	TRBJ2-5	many	TGTGCCACCCGGTCGCCAAAAGAGACCCAGTACTTC	CATRSPKETQYF
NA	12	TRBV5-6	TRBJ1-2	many	TGTGCCAGCAGCCCGGACACAGGCGGCTACACCTTC	CASSPDTGGYTF
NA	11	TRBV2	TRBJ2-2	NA	TGTGCCAGCAGGCGCGACGGGGAGCTGTTTTTT	CASRRDGELFF
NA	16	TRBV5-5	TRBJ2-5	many	TGTGCCAGCAGCAACCGCGTGTCGGGAATTGAAGAGACCCAGTACTTC	CASSNRVSGIEETQYF
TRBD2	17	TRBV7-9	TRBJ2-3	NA	TGTGCCAGCAGCTTAGGCACTAGCGGGATCCTCACAGATACGCAGTATTTT	CASSLGTSGILTDTQYF
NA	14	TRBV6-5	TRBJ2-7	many	TGTGCCAGCAGTTACGACCGTACCCGGGGAGAGCAGTACTTC	CASSYDRTRGEQYF
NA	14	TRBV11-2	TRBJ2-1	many	TGTGCCAGCAGCTTAGATTGGCAGCCCAATGAGCAGTTCTTC	CASSLDWQPNEQFF
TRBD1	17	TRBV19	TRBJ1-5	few	TGTGCCAGTAGTCCCTCACAGGGGAGATATAGCAATCAGCCCCAGCATTTT	CASSPSQGRYSNQPQHF
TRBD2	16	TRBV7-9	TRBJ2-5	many	TGTGCCAGCAGGCTCACCGGGGGGGGGAACTACGAGACCCAGTACTTC	CASRLTGGGNYETQYF
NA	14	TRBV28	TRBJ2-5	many	TGTGCCAGCAGCCTTTCCGCAGGGCAAGAGACCCAGTACTTC	CASSLSAGQETQYF
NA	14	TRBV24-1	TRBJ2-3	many	TGTGCCACCAGTGATGGGCCTAGCACAGATACGCAGTATTTT	CATSDGPSTDTQYF
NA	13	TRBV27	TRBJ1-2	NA	TGTGCCAGCAGTCGGGGGGGGGGGGGTGGCTACACCTTC	CASSRGGGGGYTF
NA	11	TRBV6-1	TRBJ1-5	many	TGTGCCAGCAGTGATAATCAGCCCCAGCATTTT	CASSDNQPQHF
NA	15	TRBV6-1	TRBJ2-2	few	TGTGCCAGCAGCTCTATCGGGCCCCCCACCGGGGAGCTGTTTTTT	CASSSIGPPTGELFF
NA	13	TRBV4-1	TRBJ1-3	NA	TGCGCCAGCAGCCAAGGATACGGAAACACCATATATTTT	CASSQGYGNTIYF
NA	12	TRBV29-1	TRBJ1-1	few	TGCAGCGTTCGCCAGTCGCTCACTGAAGCTTTCTTT	CSVRQSLTEAFF
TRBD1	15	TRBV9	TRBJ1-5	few	TGTGCCAGCAACGAACAGGGGATGGGTAGTCAGCCCCAGCATTTT	CASNEQGMGSQPQHF
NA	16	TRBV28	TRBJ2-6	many	TGTGCCAGCAGTTTAGACGTGGAGCCTGGGGCCAACGTCCTGACTTTC	CASSLDVEPGANVLTF
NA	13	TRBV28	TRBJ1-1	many	TGTGCCAGTCAGGACACTTCGAACACTGAAGCTTTCTTT	CASQDTSNTEAFF
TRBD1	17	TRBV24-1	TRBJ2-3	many	TGTGCCACCAGTGCCCAGGACAGGGGGCGATTCACAGATACGCAGTATTTT	CATSAQDRGRFTDTQYF
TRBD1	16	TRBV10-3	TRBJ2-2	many	TGTGCCATCAGTGAGCCGGGACAGGGGGCCGGCGGGGAGCTGTTTTTT	CAISEPGQGAGGELFF
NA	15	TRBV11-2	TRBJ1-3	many	TGTGCCAGCAGCTTAGATTCATCAACTGGAAACACCATATATTTT	CASSLDSSTGNTIYF
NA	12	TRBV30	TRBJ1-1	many	TGTGCCTGGACGCTTGGAGGGGATGAAGCTTTCTTT	CAWTLGGDEAFF
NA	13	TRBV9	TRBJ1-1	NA	TGTGCCAGCAGCGTCGTGACAGGAACTGAAGCTTTCTTT	CASSVVTGTEAFF
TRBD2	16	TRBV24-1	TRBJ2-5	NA	TGTGCCACCAGTGATCGGGGCGGGGGGTTCCAAGAGACCCAGTACTTC	CATSDRGGGFQETQYF
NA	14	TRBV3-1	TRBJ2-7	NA	TGTGCCAGCAGCCAAGGTCAGGGGCAGGTCGAGCAGTACTTC	CASSQGQGQVEQYF
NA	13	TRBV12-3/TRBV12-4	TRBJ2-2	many	TGTGCCAGCAGTTTAGTCACACCCGGGGAGCTGTTTTTT	CASSLVTPGELFF
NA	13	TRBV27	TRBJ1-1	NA	TGTGCCAGCAGTTTTGGCAAGAACACTGAAGCTTTCTTT	CASSFGKNTEAFF
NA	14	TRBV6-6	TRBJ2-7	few	TGTGCCAGCAGTTACTTTCCAGGCGAGGACGAGCAGTACTTC	CASSYFPGEDEQYF
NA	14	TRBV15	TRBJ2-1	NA	TGTGCCACCAGCAGAGGACAGGCCAGGAATGAGCAGTTCTTC	CATSRGQARNEQFF
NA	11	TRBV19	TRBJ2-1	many	TGTGCCAGTAGATGGGATAATGAGCAGTTCTTC	CASRWDNEQFF
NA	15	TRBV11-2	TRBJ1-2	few	TGTGCCAGCAGCTTAGATCAGGGTGACAACTATGGCTACACCTTC	CASSLDQGDNYGYTF
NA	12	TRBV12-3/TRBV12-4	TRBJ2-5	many	TGTGCCAGCAGCCCGGACGAGGAGACCCAGTACTTC	CASSPDEETQYF
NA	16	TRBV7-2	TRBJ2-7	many	TGTGCCAGCAGCCCCCGACAGGGAGGCCCCCGTGGGGAGCAGTACTTC	CASSPRQGGPRGEQYF
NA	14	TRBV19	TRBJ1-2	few	TGTGCCAGTACTATCTTGAGGGGAGGTACTGGCTACACCTTC	CASTILRGGTGYTF
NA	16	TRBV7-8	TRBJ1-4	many	TGTGCCAGCAGCTTAGCCATTCTAAGGACTAATGAAAAACTGTTTTTT	CASSLAILRTNEKLFF
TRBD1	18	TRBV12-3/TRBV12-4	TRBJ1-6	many	TGTGCCAGCAGTCCCCGGACAGGGTCTCAATCCTATAATTCACCCCTCCACTTT	CASSPRTGSQSYNSPLHF
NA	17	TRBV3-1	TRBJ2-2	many	TGTGCCAGCAGCCTGTCCACAGACATTACGAACACCGGGGAGCTGTTTTTT	CASSLSTDITNTGELFF
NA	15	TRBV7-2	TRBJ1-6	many	TGTGCCAGCAGCTTAGCTCCACAGGGAAATTCACCCCTCCACTTT	CASSLAPQGNSPLHF
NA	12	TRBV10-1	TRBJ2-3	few	TGCGCCAGCAGCGAGGACACAGATACGCAGTATTTT	CASSEDTDTQYF
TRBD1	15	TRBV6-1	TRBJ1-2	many	TGTGCCAGCAGTGTTTCCAGGGGGCGAGGGGATGGCTACACCTTC	CASSVSRGRGDGYTF
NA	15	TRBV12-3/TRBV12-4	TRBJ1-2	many	TGTGCCAGCACCCCCGAGCAGGGTGGCCACTATGGCTACACCTTC	CASTPEQGGHYGYTF
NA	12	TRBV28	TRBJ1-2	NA	TGTGCCAGCAGGGGCGGTGCTTATGGCTACACCTTC	CASRGGAYGYTF
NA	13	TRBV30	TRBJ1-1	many	TGTGCCTGGAGTGTACAAGGTAACACTGAAGCTTTCTTT	CAWSVQGNTEAFF
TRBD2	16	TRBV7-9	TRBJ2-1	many	TGTGCCAGCAGCCCTAGGGCGGGGGGGTTGCTTAATGAGCAGTTCTTC	CASSPRAGGLLNEQFF
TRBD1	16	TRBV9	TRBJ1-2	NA	TGTGCCAGCAGCGGAGGACAGGGTCGAGCTAACTATGGCTACACCTTC	CASSGGQGRANYGYTF
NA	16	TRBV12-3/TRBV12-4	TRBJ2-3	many	TGTGCCAGCAGTTTATTAGGGATTCAGTCCTCCCATACGCAGTATTTT	CASSLLGIQSSHTQYF
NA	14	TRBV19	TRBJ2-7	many	TGTGCCAGTAGTATCGTCCGAGGAACCTACGAGCAGTACTTC	CASSIVRGTYEQYF
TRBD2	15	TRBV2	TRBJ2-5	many	TGTGCCAGCACCCGGCTAGCGGGTACCCAAGAGACCCAGTACTTC	CASTRLAGTQETQYF
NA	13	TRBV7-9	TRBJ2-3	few	TGTGCCAGCAGCTTTTTTGGCCTAGATACGCAGTATTTT	CASSFFGLDTQYF
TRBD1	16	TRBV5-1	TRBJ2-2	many	TGCGCCAGCAGCACAGCAACAGGGGGCGACACCGGGGAGCTGTTTTTT	CASSTATGGDTGELFF
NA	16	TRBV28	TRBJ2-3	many	TGTGCCAGCAGTTTGGATGCAGGGGTTAGCACAGATACGCAGTATTTT	CASSLDAGVSTDTQYF